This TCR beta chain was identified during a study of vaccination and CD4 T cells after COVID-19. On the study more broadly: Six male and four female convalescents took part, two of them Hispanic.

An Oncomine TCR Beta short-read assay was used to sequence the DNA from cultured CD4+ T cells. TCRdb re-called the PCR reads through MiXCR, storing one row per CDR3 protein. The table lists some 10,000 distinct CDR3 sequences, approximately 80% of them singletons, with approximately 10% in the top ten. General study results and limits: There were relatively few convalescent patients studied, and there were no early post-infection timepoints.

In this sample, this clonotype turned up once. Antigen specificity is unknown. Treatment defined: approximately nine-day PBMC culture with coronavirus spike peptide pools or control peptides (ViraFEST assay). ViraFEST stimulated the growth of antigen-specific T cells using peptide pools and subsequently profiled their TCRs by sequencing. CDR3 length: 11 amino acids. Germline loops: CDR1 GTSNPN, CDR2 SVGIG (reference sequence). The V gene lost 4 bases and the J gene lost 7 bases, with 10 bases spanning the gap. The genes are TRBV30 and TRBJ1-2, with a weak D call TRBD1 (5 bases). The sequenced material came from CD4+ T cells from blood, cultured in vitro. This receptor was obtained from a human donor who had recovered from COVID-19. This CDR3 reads CAWILGAGYTF. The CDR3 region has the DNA TGTGCCTGGATTCTCGGGGCTGGCTACACCTTC. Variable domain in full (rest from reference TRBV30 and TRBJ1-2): SQTIHQWPATLVQPVGSPLSLECTVEGTSNPNLYWYRQAAGRGLQLLFYSVGIGQISSEVPQNLSASRPQDRQFILSSKKLLLSDSGFYLCAWILGAGYTFGSGTRLTVV.